This T cell receptor beta chain appears in the sequencing data of a study of post-analysis software for immune sequencing data. Study-wide findings and caveats: With TRBV5-6, TRBV5-1 and TRBV20-1 included, about five TRBV segments were more frequent in patients than in controls.

Unique molecular identifiers had been added to the TCR beta cDNA libraries. T cells numbering roughly 1 to 10 million yielded cDNA molecules that totaled about 500,000. MiXCR was run by TCRdb on the PCR reads, yielding one entry per CDR3 protein. The sample yields about 460,000 distinct CDR3 sequences, 40% to 55% seen once. Details on this clonotype: Its matching antigen is unknown.

Per germline, CDR1 SEHNR and CDR2 FQNEAQ (reference sequence). Unmatched junction bases numbered 7, after V lost 5 bases and J lost 13 bases. This CDR3 comprises 11 residues. This rearrangement joins TRBV7-9 to TRBJ1-1, with TRBD1 identical over 7 bases. The receptor was isolated from a girl aged 5 to 17 with multiple sclerosis. The material sequenced was blood. As DNA, the CDR3 is TGTGCCAGCAGCCTGGACAGGAAAGTTTTCTTT. It yields the protein CASSLDRKVFF.